This T cell receptor (beta chain) appears in the sequencing data of a study of blood T cell repertoires in COVID-19. This clone was counted once. CDR1 is LNHDA, CDR2 SQIVND, per germline (reference sequence). Trimming stripped 7 bases from V and 7 bases from J, with 14 bases between. This CDR3 contains 12 residues. The repertoire was sequenced with immunoSEQ multiplex PCR; TCRdb's copy has only in-frame clones and lacks some. The sample has fewer than 50,000 clones; around 80% are singletons. V and J are TRBV19 and TRBJ2-7; perhaps TRBD2 as D (5 bases). The origin of this receptor is a man aged 80 or over with acute or convalescent COVID-19. The sequenced sample was peripheral blood. CDR3 in amino acids: CASKGDRWEQYF. CDR3 bases: TGTGCCAGTAAGGGAGATCGCTGGGAGCAGTACTTC.